This TCR beta chain is drawn from a study of T cell responses to AZD1222 COVID-19 vaccine. The table came from immunoSEQ multiplex PCR; TCRdb's copy has only in-frame clones and leaves some out. The sample carries approximately 120,000 clones, roughly 87% recorded once. The input for sequencing was peripheral blood, taken on day 0 of AZD1222 vaccination. The TCR comes from an adult in good health.

Here the CDR3 reads CASSQPGQGVTDTQYF. The CDR3, as DNA: TGTGCCAGCAGTCAACCGGGACAGGGGGTAACAGATACGCAGTATTTT. The chain combines TRBV6-2 or TRBV6-3 with TRBJ2-3; TRBD1 matches 11 bases. Germline lookup yields CDR1 MNHEY and CDR2 SVGEGT. The CDR3 runs 16 residues. The V segment lost 5 bases and the J segment 3 bases; nucleotides outside the gene matches: 7.